This entry lists 32 T cell receptor beta chains sequenced from one sample in a study of T cell responses to AZD1222 COVID-19 vaccine (dated by TCRdb to about 2021). The meaning of the sample's time point label: baseline before first vaccination. The library was obtained by the immunoSEQ multiplex PCR assay. In TCRdb, the immuneACCESS table is reduced to in-frame sequences with V and J assigned. These tables do not hold every clone; where another copy was compared, an unresolved V gene accounts for under half, and the others remain unexplained. The sample contains 75,000 to 95,000 clones, about 88% of them found a single time. Clones ranked in the top ten supply less than 20% of the sample. Sequencing was performed on peripheral blood, taken on day 0 of AZD1222 vaccination. The receptors stem from an adult in good health.

The genes are TRBV9 and TRBJ2-3, with D tentatively TRBD1 or TRBD2 (6 bases each). Germline V CDR1 and CDR2: SGDLS, YYNGEE. V was trimmed by 4 bases and J by 3 bases, leaving 12 bases between them. The CDR3 has 14 amino acids. The CDR3 region is CASSPLGGTDTQYF. For the CDR3, the DNA is TGTGCCAGCAGCCCCCTAGGGGGGACAGATACGCAGTATTTT.

This clone was picked up a small number of times. J is TRBJ1-1 and V is TRBV7-2; 9 bases map to TRBD1. The CDR3 extends over 16 amino acids. The ends lost 5 bases at V and 5 bases at J; junction bases unmatched: 12. Germline CDR1 SGHTA, CDR2 FQGNSA. The CDR3 nucleotides are TGTGCCAGCAGCCTATTAATGGGACAGGGAGGGACTGAAGCTTTCTTT. This translates into CASSLLMGQGGTEAFF.

This clone was detected once. V gene TRBV3-1 (or the pseudogene TRBV3-2) combines with J gene TRBJ2-7; no definite D call. The V gene's germline CDR1 is LGHDT and CDR2 YNNKEL (reference sequence). CDR3 size: 16 residues. V lost 5 bases and J 5 bases, leaving 22 bases between the germline ends. For the CDR3, the DNA is TGTGCCAGCAGCTTATTTCCTCCCATTTCGTTAGACGAGCAGTACTTC. Residues: CASSLFPPISLDEQYF.

The rearrangement links TRBV6-4 to TRBJ2-7; D remains ambiguous. There are 13 residues in the CDR3. The ends were cut back, 8 bases at V and 1 base at J, with 12 bases in the middle. The germline gives CDR1 MRHNA, CDR2 SNTAGT. The CDR3 DNA is TGTGCCAGCCTGTCAGGTCTGTCCTACGAGCAGTACTTC. Its translation is CASLSGLSYEQYF.

The rearrangement links TRBV5-4 to TRBJ1-6; 9 positions match TRBD1. The ends lost 5 bases at V and 10 bases at J; junction bases unmatched: 7. The CDR3 is 14 residues long. Germline values: CDR1 SGHNT, CDR2 YYREEE (reference sequence). The CDR3 region is CASRPGQGESPLHF. DNA for the CDR3: TGTGCCAGCAGACCGGGACAGGGTGAATCACCCCTCCACTTT.

This clone was detected only once. This chain connects TRBV5-4 to TRBJ1-1, with D unresolved. The CDR3 has 15 amino acids. V was clipped by 3 bases and J by 0 bases, with 12 bases between them. Germline CDR1 reads SGHNT; CDR2 reads YYREEE (reference sequence). CDR3 bases: TGTGCCAGCAGCTGCCCGGGCGCCATGAACACTGAAGCTTTCTTT. Protein product: CASSCPGAMNTEAFF.

This chain uses TRBV9 with TRBJ1-1; D remains ambiguous. CDR3 length: 15 residues. Germline CDR1 SGDLS, CDR2 YYNGEE. Trimming shortened V by 0 bases and J by 1 base, and 10 bases separated the two germline ends. In DNA, the CDR3 is TGTGCCAGCAGCGTAGGACCTGGTACGAACACTGAAGCTTTCTTT. Translated, it gives CASSVGPGTNTEAFF.

The V gene is TRBV7-6, the J gene TRBJ2-1; TRBD2 matches 9 bases. V lost 5 bases, J lost 3 bases, and 8 bases stayed unmatched. This CDR3 is 16 amino acids long. Germline assignment: CDR1 SGHVS and CDR2 FNYEAQ. The CDR3 nucleotides read TGTGCCAGCAGCCCCACGCGACTAGCGGACTACAATGAGCAGTTCTTC. It yields the protein CASSPTRLADYNEQFF.

The chain couples TRBV7-9 to TRBJ1-2, with 8 bases aligning to TRBD1. The J segment lost 8 bases and the V segment lost 5 bases, leaving 7 bases of the junction unmatched. The CDR3 covers 13 residues. Germline CDR1 and CDR2: SEHNR and FQNEAQ (reference sequence). CDR3 sequence: CASSPTGVRGYTF. CDR3 bases: TGTGCCAGCAGCCCGACAGGGGTTCGGGGCTACACCTTC.

The count of this clone is one. This sequence joins TRBV4-2 and TRBJ2-2; TRBD2 matches at 11 bases. CDR1 is LGHNA and CDR2 is YNFKEQ in the germline V gene. V dropped 0 bases and J dropped 5; count of bases not matched to a gene: 11. The CDR3 loop spans 19 amino acids. CDR3 protein: CASSQDYLAGGSGTGELFF. Here the CDR3 DNA reads TGTGCCAGCAGCCAAGATTACCTAGCGGGGGGCTCGGGGACCGGGGAGCTGTTTTTT.

This rearrangement joins TRBV20-1 to TRBJ1-1, with TRBD1 as a possible D gene (5 bases). This CDR3 is 11 amino acids long. The V gene's germline CDR1 is DFQATT and CDR2 SNEGSKA (reference sequence). The CDR3 is CKGEKNTEAFF. The CDR3 DNA sequence: TGCAAAGGGGAGAAGAACACTGAAGCTTTCTTT.

This sequence joins TRBV4-3 and TRBJ1-1; D is unresolved. Trimming left V 4 bases short and J 6 bases short, with 12 bases between. This CDR3 region has 13 residues. The germline V gene has CDR1 LGHNA and CDR2 YSLEER. CDR3 nucleotide sequence: TGCGCCAGCAGCCGAGATCAAACCGCTGAAGCTTTCTTT. This codes for CASSRDQTAEAFF.

The CDR3 nucleotides read TGTGCCAGCAGCTCACAGCGGGACGCCACTGAAGCTTTCTTT. Translated, it gives CASSSQRDATEAFF. This chain uses TRBV7-9 with TRBJ1-1, with D possibly TRBD1 on 5 matching bases. V lost 4 bases to trimming and J lost 4 bases, with 13 bases between them. CDR3 size: 14 residues. Per germline, CDR1 SEHNR and CDR2 FQNEAQ (reference sequence). Drawing the rest from reference TRBV7-9 and TRBJ1-1, the complete variable domain is DTGVSQNPRHKITKRGQNVTFRCDPISEHNRLYWYRQTLGQGPEFLTYFQNEAQLEKSRLLSDRFSAERPKGSFSTLEIQRTEQGDSAMYLCASSSQRDATEAFFGQGTRLTVV.

This clone was seen once. The chain links TRBV6-1 to TRBJ1-1; TRBD1 aligns across 9 bases. Germline V gene sequence: CDR1 MNHNS, CDR2 SASEGT. After removal of 3 bases from V and 3 bases from J, the junction contained 5 bases not matched to a gene. CDR3 length: 15 amino acids. The chain's CDR3 is CASSEGTGWYTEAFF. In DNA form, the CDR3 reads TGTGCCAGCAGTGAGGGGACAGGGTGGTACACTGAAGCTTTCTTT.

This chain links TRBV5-4 with TRBJ1-2; 8 bases align to TRBD1. The CDR3 spans 14 residues. CDR1 is SGHNT and CDR2 is YYREEE in the germline V gene (reference sequence). The V segment lost 3 bases and the J segment 6 bases; nucleotides outside the gene matches: 7. CDR3 bases: TGTGCCAGCAGCTCCAATCAGGGGGCGAATGGCTACACCTTC. It is translated as CASSSNQGANGYTF.

This chain links TRBV14 with TRBJ1-1, with no clear D. The CDR3 is made up of 12 amino acids. Germline loops: CDR1 SGHDN, CDR2 FVKESK. Trimming removed 1 base from V and 2 bases from J, with 2 bases in between. CDR3 in DNA: TGTGCCAGCAGCCAAGCCAACACTGAAGCTTTCTTT. Encoded protein: CASSQANTEAFF.

The CDR3: CASSLPPPRSYEQYF. CDR3 nucleotides: TGTGCCAGCAGCTTACCACCACCCCGAAGCTACGAGCAGTACTTC. The chain combines TRBV7-8 with TRBJ2-7; D is unresolved. The V gene's germline CDR1 is SGHVS and CDR2 FQNEAQ. Trimming removed 2 bases at V and 3 bases at J, with 14 bases between. This CDR3 is built from 15 residues. The full variable domain, its missing parts supplied by reference TRBV7-8 and TRBJ2-7, is GAGVSQSPRYKVAKRGQDVALRCDPISGHVSLFWYQQALGQGPEFLTYFQNEAQLDKSGLPSDRFFAERPEGSVSTLKIQRTQQEDSAVYLCASSLPPPRSYEQYFGPGTRLTVT.

V is TRBV29-1 and J is TRBJ2-3; the match to TRBD2 covers 10 bases. Germline CDR1 reads SQVTM; CDR2 reads ANQGSEA. CDR3 length equals 14 residues. With V trimmed by 4 bases and J by 3 bases, 4 bases remained unmatched. The CDR3 bases are TGCAGCGTTGCCGGGACTAGCGCTACAGATACGCAGTATTTT. The encoded protein is CSVAGTSATDTQYF.

The chain combines TRBV6-5 with TRBJ2-5; 9 bases agree with TRBD2. J was trimmed by 4 bases and V by 11 bases; bases with no gene match: 8. In germline, CDR1 is MNHEY, CDR2 SVGAGI. The CDR3 consists of 13 residues. The DNA of the CDR3 is TGTGCCTCAGCGGGACTAGCTGGAGAGACCCAGTACTTC. Translating it yields CASAGLAGETQYF.

This clone was counted a few times. J is TRBJ2-3 and V is TRBV7-9; weak D call: TRBD1 (6 bases). This CDR3 contains 13 residues. Trimming left V 4 bases short and J 4 bases short, with 9 bases between. CDR1 and CDR2 from the germline V gene are SEHNR and FQNEAQ (reference sequence). The chain's CDR3 is CASSSRGPDTQYF. The CDR3 DNA is TGTGCCAGCAGCTCCAGGGGACCAGATACGCAGTATTTT.

This clone was seen a handful of times. One end of the junction fails to match germline, which may point to a read error. Other nucleotide sequences from this sample produce the same CDR3. V and J are TRBV6-2 or TRBV6-3 and TRBJ1-1; D unresolved. The CDR3 consists of 14 residues. Germline lookup yields CDR1 MNHEY and CDR2 SVGEGT. CDR3 nucleotides: TGTGCCAGCAGCTACTTTGGGGTATACACTGAAGCTTTCTTT. Its protein is CASSYFGVYTEAFF.

The rearrangement links TRBV6-5 to TRBJ1-3; D is unresolved. The CDR3 totals 13 residues. Looked up from germline, CDR1 is MNHEY and CDR2 is SVGAGI. Trimming took 5 bases from V and 4 from J, leaving 9 bases between them. The CDR3 region has the DNA TGTGCCAGCAGTCGGACGGAGGGAAACACCATATATTTT. Translated: CASSRTEGNTIYF.

The V call is TRBV28, the J call TRBJ2-7; D unresolved. Germline V CDR1 and CDR2: MDHEN, SYDVKM. CDR3 length equals 13 residues. Deletions cut 7 bases from V and 1 base from J, with 11 bases between. The CDR3 nucleotides are TGTGCCAGCACCCCCTCTTGGTCCTACGAGCAGTACTTC. This codes for CASTPSWSYEQYF.

CDR3 loop: CASSDYIAYEQYF. CDR3 coding DNA: TGTGCCAGCAGCGACTACATAGCCTACGAGCAGTACTTC. The chain carries TRBV7-2 and TRBJ2-7, with D perhaps TRBD2 (5 bases). The germline V gene has CDR1 SGHTA and CDR2 FQGNSA. The CDR3 contains 13 residues. Trimming removed 5 bases from V and 2 bases from J, with 10 bases in between.

The chain carries TRBV5-1 and TRBJ1-5; D unclear. Germline V gives CDR1 SGHRS, CDR2 YFSETQ. The V end was cut by 5 bases, the J end by 4 bases, with 10 bases between. The CDR3 is made up of 13 amino acids. The CDR3 DNA reads as TGCGCCAGCAGATCAGGCGATAATCAGCCCCAGCATTTT. This translates into CASRSGDNQPQHF. Combining the CDR3 with reference TRBV5-1 and TRBJ1-5 gives the whole variable domain KAGVTQTPRYLIKTRGQQVTLSCSPISGHRSVSWYQQTPGQGLQFLFEYFSETQRNKGNFPGRFSGRQFSNSRSEMNVSTLELGDSALYLCASRSGDNQPQHFGDGTRLSIL.

The rearrangement links TRBV4-3 to TRBJ2-2; 9 bases are shared with TRBD1. This CDR3 has 15 residues. V gave up 1 base and J gave up 5 bases; unmatched junction bases: 2. The germline V gene has CDR1 LGHNA and CDR2 YSLEER. As DNA, the CDR3 is TGCGCCAGCAGCCAAGCTGGACAGGGGACCGGGGAGCTGTTTTTT. It encodes CASSQAGQGTGELFF.

Worth noting for this clone: The sample holds other DNA sequences that translate to the same CDR3. The chain combines TRBV6-2 or TRBV6-3 with TRBJ1-5, with D possibly being TRBD1 (5 bases). Germline V gives CDR1 MNHEY, CDR2 SVGEGT. Trimming took off 2 bases at V and 6 bases at J, with 11 bases between the two ends. The CDR3 is 14 amino acids. Here the CDR3 DNA reads TGTGCCAGCAGTTACCGCCAGGGTGGTCAGCCCCAGCATTTT. Residues: CASSYRQGGQPQHF.

V and J are TRBV19 and TRBJ1-6; D remains ambiguous. This CDR3 is 15 amino acids long. Per the germline V gene, CDR1 is LNHDA and CDR2 is SQIVND (reference sequence). The V end was cut by 7 bases, the J end by 9 bases, with 19 bases between. CDR3 bases: TGTGCCAGTACCCACGCTTTGAATATGGGTTCACCCCTCCACTTT. Its protein product is CASTHALNMGSPLHF.

The V and J genes are TRBV28 and TRBJ2-5; 10 bases are shared with TRBD2. Germline V gives CDR1 MDHEN, CDR2 SYDVKM. V trimming: 9 bases; J trimming: 4 bases; junction bases outside the gene matches: 17. CDR3 length equals 17 residues. CDR3 region: CASGTSASIEGGETQYF. Written as DNA, the CDR3 is TGTGCCAGTGGGACTAGCGCCTCCATCGAGGGGGGAGAGACCCAGTACTTC.

The gene calls are TRBV24-1 and TRBJ2-5; TRBD1 aligns across 10 bases. CDR3 size: 16 residues. The germline CDR1 and CDR2 sequences are KGHDR and SFDVKD. The V and J ends lost 4 bases and 1 base, in that order; junction bases with no gene match: 5. The CDR3 sequence is CATSETGTGAQETQYF. The DNA of the CDR3 is TGTGCCACCAGTGAAACCGGGACAGGGGCCCAAGAGACCCAGTACTTC.

The J gene is TRBJ1-1, the V gene TRBV10-3; D is perhaps TRBD1 (6 bases). Deletions cut 2 bases from V and 10 bases from J, with 14 bases between. Per germline, CDR1 ENHRY and CDR2 SYGVKD. The CDR3 loop spans 13 amino acids. The CDR3 sequence: CAISETLGAGAFF. CDR3 DNA sequence: TGTGCCATCAGTGAGACCTTGGGGGCCGGAGCTTTCTTT.

The CDR3 spells CASSLQGSDTQYF. The CDR3 region has the DNA TGTGCCAGCTCACTACAGGGGTCGGATACGCAGTATTTT. V is TRBV18 and J is TRBJ2-3; TRBD1 aligns across 7 bases. CDR1 and CDR2 (germline): KGHSH, LQKENI. This CDR3 region has 13 residues. Trimming cost V 4 bases and J 6 bases; bases outside gene matches: 4.